The clone carrying this T cell receptor beta chain occurred many times. Its specificity is unknown. The germline CDR1 and CDR2 sequences are SGHTA and FQGNSA. Trimming pared 5 bases from V and 4 bases from J, leaving 15 bases between. The CDR3 loop spans 15 amino acids. TCRdb ran MiXCR on the 5' RACE reads and lists one entry per CDR3 protein. The table records about 33,000 distinct CDR3 sequences, more than 20% of them present only once. This record belongs to a study of T-cell memory formation after mild COVID-19. Study observations and caveats: Pre-infection memory contained some responding clones, which suggested that cross-reactive memory had joined.

The genes are TRBV7-2 and TRBJ1-5; a possible D gene is TRBD1 (5 bases). The TCR was taken from an adult who had mild COVID-19 (a few samples of this study predate the infection). Cell type and time point are not known. The material sequenced was PBMCs or a T cell subset sorted from them (not recorded which). The CDR3: CASSPVPGLNQPQHF. The CDR3 DNA is TGTGCCAGCAGCCCCGTGCCAGGGCTTAATCAGCCCCAGCATTTT.